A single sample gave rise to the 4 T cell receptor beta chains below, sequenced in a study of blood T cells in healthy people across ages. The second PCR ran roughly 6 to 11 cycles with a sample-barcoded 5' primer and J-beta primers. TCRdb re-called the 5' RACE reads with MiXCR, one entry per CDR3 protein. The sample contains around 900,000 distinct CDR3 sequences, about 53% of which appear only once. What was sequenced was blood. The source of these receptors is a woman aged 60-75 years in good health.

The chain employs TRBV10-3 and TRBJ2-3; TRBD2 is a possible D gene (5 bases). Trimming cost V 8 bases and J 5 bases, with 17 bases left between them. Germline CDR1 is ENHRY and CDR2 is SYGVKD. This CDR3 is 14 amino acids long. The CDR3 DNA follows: TGTGCCATCCGACAAGATAATACTAGAGATACGCAGTATTTT. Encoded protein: CAIRQDNTRDTQYF.

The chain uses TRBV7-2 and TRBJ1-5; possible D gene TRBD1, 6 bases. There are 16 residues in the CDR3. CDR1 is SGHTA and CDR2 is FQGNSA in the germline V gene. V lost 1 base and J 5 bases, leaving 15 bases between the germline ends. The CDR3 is CASSLVGGFVDQPQHF. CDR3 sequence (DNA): TGTGCCAGCAGCTTAGTAGGGGGGTTTGTGGATCAGCCCCAGCATTTT.

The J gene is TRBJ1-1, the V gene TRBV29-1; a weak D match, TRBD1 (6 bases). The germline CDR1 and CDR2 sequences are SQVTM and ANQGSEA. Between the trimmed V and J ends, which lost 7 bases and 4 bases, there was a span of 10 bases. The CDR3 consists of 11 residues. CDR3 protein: CSGGRGTEAFF. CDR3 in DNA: TGCAGCGGGGGGCGGGGCACTGAAGCTTTCTTT. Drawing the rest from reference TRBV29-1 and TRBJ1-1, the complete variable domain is SAVISQKPSRDICQRGTSLTIQCQVDSQVTMMFWYRQQPGQSLTLIATANQGSEATYESGFVIDKFPISRPNLTFSTLTVSNMSPEDSSIYLCSGGRGTEAFFGQGTRLTVV.

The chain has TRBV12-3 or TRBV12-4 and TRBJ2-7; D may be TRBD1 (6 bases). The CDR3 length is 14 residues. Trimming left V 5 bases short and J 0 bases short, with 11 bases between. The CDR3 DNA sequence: TGTGCCAGCAGTGTACAGGGCAGCTCCTACGAGCAGTACTTC. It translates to CASSVQGSSYEQYF.